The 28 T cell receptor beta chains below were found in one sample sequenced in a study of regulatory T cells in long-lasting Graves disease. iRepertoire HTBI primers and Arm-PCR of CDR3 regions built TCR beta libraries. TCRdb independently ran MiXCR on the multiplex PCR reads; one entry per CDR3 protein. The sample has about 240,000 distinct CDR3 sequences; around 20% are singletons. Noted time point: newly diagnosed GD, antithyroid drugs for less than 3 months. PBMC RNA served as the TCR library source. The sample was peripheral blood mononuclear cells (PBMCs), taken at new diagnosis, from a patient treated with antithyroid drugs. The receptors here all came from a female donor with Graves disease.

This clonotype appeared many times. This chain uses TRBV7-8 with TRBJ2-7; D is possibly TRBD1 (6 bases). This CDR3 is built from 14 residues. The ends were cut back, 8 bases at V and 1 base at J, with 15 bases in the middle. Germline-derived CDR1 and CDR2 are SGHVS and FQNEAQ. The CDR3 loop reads CASAKGVLSYEQYF. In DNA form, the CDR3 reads TGTGCCAGCGCAAAGGGGGTTCTGTCCTACGAGCAGTACTTC.

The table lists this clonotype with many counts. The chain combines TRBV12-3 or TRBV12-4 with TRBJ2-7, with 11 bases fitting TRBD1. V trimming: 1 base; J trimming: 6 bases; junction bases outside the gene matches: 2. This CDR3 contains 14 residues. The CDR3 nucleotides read TGTGCCAGCAGTTTAGGGACAGGGGGCTCCGAGCAGTACTTC. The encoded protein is CASSLGTGGSEQYF.

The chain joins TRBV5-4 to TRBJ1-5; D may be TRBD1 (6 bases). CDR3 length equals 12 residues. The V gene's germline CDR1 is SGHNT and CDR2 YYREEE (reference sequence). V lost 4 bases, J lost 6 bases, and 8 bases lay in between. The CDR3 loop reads CASSLDSQPQHF. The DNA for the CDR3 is TGTGCCAGCAGCCTGGACAGTCAGCCCCAGCATTTT.

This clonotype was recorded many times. The CDR3 protein is CSARDPAGTVDTQYF. Here the CDR3 DNA reads TGCAGTGCTAGAGATCCAGCGGGAACGGTAGATACGCAGTATTTT. This chain connects TRBV20-1 to TRBJ2-3; 7 nucleotides match TRBD2. This CDR3 is built from 15 residues. Germline V gives CDR1 DFQATT, CDR2 SNEGSKA (reference sequence). The J segment lost 5 bases and the V segment lost 0 bases, leaving 8 bases of the junction unmatched.

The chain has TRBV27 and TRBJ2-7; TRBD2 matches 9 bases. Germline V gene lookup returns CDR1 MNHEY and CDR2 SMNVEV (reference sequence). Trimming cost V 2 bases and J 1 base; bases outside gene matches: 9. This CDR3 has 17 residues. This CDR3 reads CASSLVRGTSLSYEQYF. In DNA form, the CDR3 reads TGTGCCAGCAGTTTAGTCCGGGGGACTAGCCTATCCTACGAGCAGTACTTC.

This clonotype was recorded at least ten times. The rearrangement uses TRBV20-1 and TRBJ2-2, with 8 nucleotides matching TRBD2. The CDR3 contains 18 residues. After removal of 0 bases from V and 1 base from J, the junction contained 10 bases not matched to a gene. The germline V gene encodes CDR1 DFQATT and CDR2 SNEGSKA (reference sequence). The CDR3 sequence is CSARDWGAGTRNTGELFF. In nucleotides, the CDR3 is TGCAGTGCTAGAGATTGGGGAGCCGGGACTAGGAACACCGGGGAGCTGTTTTTT.

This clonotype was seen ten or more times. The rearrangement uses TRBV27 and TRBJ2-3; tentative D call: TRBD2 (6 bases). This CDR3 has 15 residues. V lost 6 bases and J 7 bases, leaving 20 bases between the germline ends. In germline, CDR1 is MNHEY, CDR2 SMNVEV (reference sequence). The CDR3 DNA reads TGTGCCAGCAGCTGGGACTCCAACCGTCCTTATACGCAGTATTTT. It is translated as CASSWDSNRPYTQYF.

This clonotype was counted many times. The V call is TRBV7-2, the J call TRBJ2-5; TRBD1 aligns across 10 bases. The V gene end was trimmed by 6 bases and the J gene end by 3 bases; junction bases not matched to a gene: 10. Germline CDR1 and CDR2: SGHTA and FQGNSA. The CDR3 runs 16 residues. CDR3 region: CASRSGTGARKETQYF. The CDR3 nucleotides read TGTGCCAGCAGATCCGGGACAGGGGCTCGAAAAGAGACCCAGTACTTC.

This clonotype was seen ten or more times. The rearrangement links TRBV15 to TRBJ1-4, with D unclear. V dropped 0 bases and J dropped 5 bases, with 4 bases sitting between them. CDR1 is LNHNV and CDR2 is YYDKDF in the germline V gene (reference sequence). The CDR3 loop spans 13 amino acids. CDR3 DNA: TGTGCCACCAGCAGAGATCGGAATGAAAAACTGTTTTTT. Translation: CATSRDRNEKLFF.

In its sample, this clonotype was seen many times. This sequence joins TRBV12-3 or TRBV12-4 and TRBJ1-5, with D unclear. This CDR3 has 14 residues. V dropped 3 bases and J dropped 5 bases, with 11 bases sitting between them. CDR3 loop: CASSFPGSDQPQHF. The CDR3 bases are TGTGCCAGCAGTTTTCCGGGAAGTGATCAGCCCCAGCATTTT.

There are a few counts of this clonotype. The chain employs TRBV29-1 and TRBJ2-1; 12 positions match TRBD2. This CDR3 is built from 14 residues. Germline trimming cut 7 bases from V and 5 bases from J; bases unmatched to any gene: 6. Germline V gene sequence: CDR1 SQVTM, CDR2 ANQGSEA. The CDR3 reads CSAGGLAGNNEQFF. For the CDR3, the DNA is TGCAGCGCGGGGGGACTAGCGGGTAACAATGAGCAGTTCTTC.

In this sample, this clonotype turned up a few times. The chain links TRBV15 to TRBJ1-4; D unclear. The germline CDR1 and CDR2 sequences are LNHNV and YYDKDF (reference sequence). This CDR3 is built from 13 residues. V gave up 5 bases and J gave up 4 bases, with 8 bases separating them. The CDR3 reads CATSGQNNEKLFF. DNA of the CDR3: TGTGCCACCAGCGGTCAGAATAATGAAAAACTGTTTTTT.

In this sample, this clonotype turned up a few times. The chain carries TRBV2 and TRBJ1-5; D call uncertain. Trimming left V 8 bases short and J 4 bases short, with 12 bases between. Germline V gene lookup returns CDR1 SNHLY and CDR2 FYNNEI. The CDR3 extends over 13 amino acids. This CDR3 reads CASAYHGNQPQHF. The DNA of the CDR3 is TGTGCCAGCGCGTATCATGGAAATCAGCCCCAGCATTTT.

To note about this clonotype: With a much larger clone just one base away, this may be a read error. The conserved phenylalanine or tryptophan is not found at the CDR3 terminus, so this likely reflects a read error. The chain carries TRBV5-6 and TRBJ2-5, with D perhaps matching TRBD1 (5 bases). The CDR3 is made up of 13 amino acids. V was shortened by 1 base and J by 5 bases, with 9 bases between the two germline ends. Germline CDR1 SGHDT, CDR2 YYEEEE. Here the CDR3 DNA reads TGTGCCAGCAGCTTGTTGGACATTGAGACCCAGTACCTC. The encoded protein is CASSLLDIETQYL.

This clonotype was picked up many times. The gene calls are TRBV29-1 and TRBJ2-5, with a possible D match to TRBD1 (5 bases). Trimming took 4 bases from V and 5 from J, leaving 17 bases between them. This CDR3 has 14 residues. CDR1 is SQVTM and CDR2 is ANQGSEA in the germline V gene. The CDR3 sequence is CSVGKRQLSETQYF. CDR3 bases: TGCAGCGTTGGCAAAAGACAGTTGTCGGAGACCCAGTACTTC.

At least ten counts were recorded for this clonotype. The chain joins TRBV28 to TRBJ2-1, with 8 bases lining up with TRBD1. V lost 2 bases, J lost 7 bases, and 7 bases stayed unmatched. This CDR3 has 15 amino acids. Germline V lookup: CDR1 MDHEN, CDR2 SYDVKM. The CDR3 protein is CASSLGDRGLNEQFF. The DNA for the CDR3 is TGTGCCAGCAGTTTAGGCGACAGGGGACTTAATGAGCAGTTCTTC.

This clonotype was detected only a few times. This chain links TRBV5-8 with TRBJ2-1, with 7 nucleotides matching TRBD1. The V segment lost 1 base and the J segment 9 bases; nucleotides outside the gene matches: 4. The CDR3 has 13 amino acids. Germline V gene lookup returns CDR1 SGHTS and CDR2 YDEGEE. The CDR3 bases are TGTGCCAGCAGCTTGATGACAGGGAGTGAGCAGTTCTTC. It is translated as CASSLMTGSEQFF.

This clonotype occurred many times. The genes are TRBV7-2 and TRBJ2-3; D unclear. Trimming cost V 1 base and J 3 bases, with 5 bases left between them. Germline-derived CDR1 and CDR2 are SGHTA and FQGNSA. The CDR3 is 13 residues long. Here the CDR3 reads CASSLDRTDTQYF. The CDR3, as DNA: TGTGCCAGCAGCTTAGATCGGACAGATACGCAGTATTTT.

CDR3 in DNA: TGTGCCAGCACCCGGGACAAGGCTCTATACGGCTACACCTTC. Translated, it gives CASTRDKALYGYTF. The rearrangement uses TRBV6-1 and TRBJ1-2, with D possibly being TRBD1 (6 bases). Germline V gene sequence: CDR1 MNHNS, CDR2 SASEGT. The length of the CDR3 is 14 residues. The germline V and J ends were trimmed by 7 bases and 8 bases, with 20 bases remaining between them.

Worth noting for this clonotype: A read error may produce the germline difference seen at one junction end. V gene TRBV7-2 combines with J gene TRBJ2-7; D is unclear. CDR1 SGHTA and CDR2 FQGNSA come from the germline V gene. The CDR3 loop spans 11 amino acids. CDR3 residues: CASSFGYERYF. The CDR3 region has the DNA TGTGCCAGCAGCTTTGGCTACGAGCGGTACTTC. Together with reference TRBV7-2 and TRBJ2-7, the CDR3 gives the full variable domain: GAGVSQSPSNKVTEKGKDVELRCDPISGHTALYWYRQSLGQGLEFLIYFQGNSAPDKSGLPSDRFSAERTGGSVSTLTIQRTQQEDSAVYLCASSFGYERYFGPGTRLTVT.

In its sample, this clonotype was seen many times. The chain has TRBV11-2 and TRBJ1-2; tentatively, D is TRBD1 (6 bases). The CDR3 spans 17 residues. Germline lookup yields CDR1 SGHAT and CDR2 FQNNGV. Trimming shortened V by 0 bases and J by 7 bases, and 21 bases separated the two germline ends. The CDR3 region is CASSLDPDRGTRLGYTF. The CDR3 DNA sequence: TGTGCCAGCAGCTTAGATCCCGATCGTGGGACACGACTTGGCTACACCTTC.

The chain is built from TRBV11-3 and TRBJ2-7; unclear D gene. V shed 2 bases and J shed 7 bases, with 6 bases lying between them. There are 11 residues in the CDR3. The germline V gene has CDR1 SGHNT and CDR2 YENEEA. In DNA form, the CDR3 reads TGTGCCAGCAGCTTAAATCAAGAGCAGTACTTC. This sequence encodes CASSLNQEQYF.

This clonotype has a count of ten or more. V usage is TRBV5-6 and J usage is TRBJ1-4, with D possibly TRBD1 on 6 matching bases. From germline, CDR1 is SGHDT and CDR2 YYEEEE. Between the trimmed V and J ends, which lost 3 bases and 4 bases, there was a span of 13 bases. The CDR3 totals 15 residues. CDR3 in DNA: TGTGCCAGCAGCTGGGGGGGGGCAGGTAATGAAAAACTGTTTTTT. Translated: CASSWGGAGNEKLFF.

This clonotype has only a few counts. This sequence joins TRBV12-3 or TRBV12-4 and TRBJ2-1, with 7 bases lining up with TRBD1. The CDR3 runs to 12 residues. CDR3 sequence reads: CVIQGDYNEQFF. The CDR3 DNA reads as TGTGTCATCCAGGGGGACTACAATGAGCAGTTCTTC.

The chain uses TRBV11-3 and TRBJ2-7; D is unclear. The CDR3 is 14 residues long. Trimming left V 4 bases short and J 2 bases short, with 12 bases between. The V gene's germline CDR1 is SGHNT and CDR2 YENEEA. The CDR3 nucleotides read TGTGCCAGCAGCTCGTGGACGGATACCTACGAGCAGTACTTC. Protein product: CASSSWTDTYEQYF.

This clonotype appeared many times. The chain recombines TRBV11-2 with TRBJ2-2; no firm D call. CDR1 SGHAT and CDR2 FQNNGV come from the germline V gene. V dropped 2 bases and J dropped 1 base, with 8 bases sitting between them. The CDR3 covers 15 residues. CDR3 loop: CASSLRAVNTGELFF. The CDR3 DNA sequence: TGTGCCAGCAGCTTAAGGGCCGTGAACACCGGGGAGCTGTTTTTT.

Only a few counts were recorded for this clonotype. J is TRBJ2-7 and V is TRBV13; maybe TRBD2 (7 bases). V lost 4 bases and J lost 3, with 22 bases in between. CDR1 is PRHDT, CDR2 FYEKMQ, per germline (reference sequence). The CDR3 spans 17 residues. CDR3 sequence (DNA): TGTGCCAGCAGCTCGCCTAGCGGAAAGGGGGGTTACTACGAGCAGTACTTC. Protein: CASSSPSGKGGYYEQYF.

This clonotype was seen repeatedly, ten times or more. The CDR3 reads CASTDVQGITDTQYF. CDR3 nucleotide sequence: TGTGCCAGCACCGATGTACAGGGGATCACAGATACGCAGTATTTT. The chain combines TRBV7-9 with TRBJ2-3; TRBD1 matches 7 bases. The V segment lost 7 bases and the J segment 2 bases; nucleotides outside the gene matches: 9. Germline values: CDR1 SEHNR, CDR2 FQNEAQ (reference sequence). The CDR3 loop spans 15 amino acids.